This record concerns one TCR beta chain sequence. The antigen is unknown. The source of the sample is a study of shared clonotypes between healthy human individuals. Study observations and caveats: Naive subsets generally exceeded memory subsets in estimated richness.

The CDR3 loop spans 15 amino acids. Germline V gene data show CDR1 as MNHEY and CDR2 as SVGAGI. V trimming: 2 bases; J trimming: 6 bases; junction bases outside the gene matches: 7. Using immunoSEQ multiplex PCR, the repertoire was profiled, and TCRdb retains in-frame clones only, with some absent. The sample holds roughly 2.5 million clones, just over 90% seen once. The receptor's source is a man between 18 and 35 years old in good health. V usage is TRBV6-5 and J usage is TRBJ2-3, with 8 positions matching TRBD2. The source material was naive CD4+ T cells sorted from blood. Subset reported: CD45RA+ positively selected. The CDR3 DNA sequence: TGTGCCAGCAGTTACACCGGGACTAGGGGGGATACGCAGTATTTT. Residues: CASSYTGTRGDTQYF.